There are a few counts of the clone carrying this T cell receptor (beta chain). CDR3 length: 13 residues. In germline, CDR1 is MDHEN, CDR2 SYDVKM. The V and J ends lost 5 bases and 6 bases, in that order; junction bases with no gene match: 5. In the original processing: Researchers report that nucleated cell counts were estimated from reference gene primer amplification. Repertoires were generated with immunoSEQ multiplex PCR, while TCRdb's copy carries only in-frame clones and drops some. V and J calls and clone size follow that table, whereas D and trimming were derived from the DNA. The table has 170,000 or so clones, about 80% seen once; the top ten hold about 25%. The data belong to a study of blood T cell repertoires in COVID-19.

The chain carries TRBV28 and TRBJ2-7, with 9 bases aligning to TRBD1. The source material was peripheral blood. The receptor was derived from a woman in her 70s with acute or convalescent COVID-19. The CDR3 DNA follows: TGTGCCAGCAGTCCTGGGGACAGGGCCGAGCAGTACTTC. Translating it yields CASSPGDRAEQYF.